The 24 T cell receptor beta chains below come from one sample, sequenced in a study of cytomegalovirus exposure and HLA in healthy donors. Data came from immunoSEQ multiplex PCR; TCRdb stores just in-frame clones and leaves some out. Of about 130,000 clones in the sample, roughly 86% were seen once. The sample taken for sequencing was PBMCs. The receptors come from a man aged 25 to 40 in good health and CMV-seronegative.

J is TRBJ1-5 and V is TRBV19, with a possible D match to TRBD1 (6 bases). Germline V gene lookup returns CDR1 LNHDA and CDR2 SQIVND (reference sequence). The CDR3 covers 15 residues. The ends were cut back, 4 bases at V and 0 bases at J, with 10 bases in the middle. The CDR3 sequence is CASSTDSYSNQPQHF. DNA for the CDR3: TGTGCCAGTAGTACGGACAGCTATAGCAATCAGCCCCAGCATTTT.

The rearrangement joins TRBV14 to TRBJ1-2; TRBD1 agrees at 8 bases. The CDR3 spans 13 residues. CDR1 is SGHDN and CDR2 is FVKESK in the germline V gene. Unmatched junction bases numbered 1, after V lost 4 bases and J lost 3 bases. The CDR3 DNA follows: TGTGCCAGCAGCCGGACAGGGTACTATGGCTACACCTTC. Protein sequence: CASSRTGYYGYTF.

V is TRBV27 and J is TRBJ1-1; 8 positions agree with TRBD1. CDR1 MNHEY and CDR2 SMNVEV come from the germline V gene (reference sequence). The CDR3 spans 15 residues. Trimming cost V 1 base and J 1 base; bases outside gene matches: 2. The CDR3 DNA reads TGTGCCAGCAGTTTATTGGGGACAGGGAACACTGAAGCTTTCTTT. This gives the protein CASSLLGTGNTEAFF.

This clone was counted only a few times. The chain couples TRBV9 to TRBJ2-5; TRBD1 might be the D (6 bases). The CDR3 sequence is 12 residues long. The germline V gene encodes CDR1 SGDLS and CDR2 YYNGEE. Between the trimmed V and J ends, which lost 4 bases and 3 bases, there was a span of 7 bases. The CDR3 loop reads CASSRTEETQYF. CDR3 sequence (DNA): TGTGCCAGCAGCCGGACAGAAGAGACCCAGTACTTC.

This sequence joins TRBV6-5 and TRBJ1-5; 8 bases are shared with TRBD1. J lost 3 bases, V lost 11 bases, and 6 bases had no gene match. Germline V lookup: CDR1 MNHEY, CDR2 SVGAGI. This CDR3 has 13 amino acids. In nucleotides, the CDR3 is TGTGCCCGCCAGACAGGGGACAATCAGCCCCAGCATTTT. As protein: CARQTGDNQPQHF.

The genes are TRBV5-4 and TRBJ2-7, with a weak D call TRBD1 (5 bases). Germline values: CDR1 SGHNT, CDR2 YYREEE (reference sequence). The CDR3 extends over 14 amino acids. Trimming cost V 4 bases and J 2 bases, with 13 bases left between them. The DNA of the CDR3 is TGTGCCAGCAGCCGCCCAACAGGCGCCTACGAGCAGTACTTC. Protein sequence: CASSRPTGAYEQYF.

The V gene is TRBV15, the J gene TRBJ1-2; TRBD1 matches at 7 bases. The ends lost 3 bases at V and 4 bases at J; junction bases unmatched: 2. The CDR3 is made up of 13 amino acids. The germline gives CDR1 LNHNV, CDR2 YYDKDF (reference sequence). The CDR3 protein is CATSSGDSYGYTF. DNA of the CDR3: TGTGCCACCAGCAGTGGGGACAGCTATGGCTACACCTTC.

This clone was seen a few times. The chain recombines TRBV19 with TRBJ1-2; 8 bases line up with TRBD1. This CDR3 region has 15 residues. From germline, CDR1 is LNHDA and CDR2 SQIVND (reference sequence). The V gene end was trimmed by 3 bases and the J gene end by 5 bases; junction bases not matched to a gene: 8. This CDR3 reads CASSMFQGATYGYTF. The CDR3 region has the DNA TGTGCCAGTAGTATGTTTCAGGGGGCAACGTATGGCTACACCTTC.

J is TRBJ1-1 and V is TRBV7-2; D is uncertain. Looked up from germline, CDR1 is SGHTA and CDR2 is FQGNSA. V lost 1 base, J lost 0 bases, and 6 bases lay in between. This CDR3 region has 14 residues. CDR3 DNA sequence: TGTGCCAGCAGCTTAGTACACATGAACACTGAAGCTTTCTTT. Protein sequence: CASSLVHMNTEAFF.

This chain joins TRBV19 and TRBJ2-2; 7 nucleotides agree with TRBD1. This CDR3 has 19 residues. Germline V lookup: CDR1 LNHDA, CDR2 SQIVND (reference sequence). The ends lost 5 bases at V and 1 base at J; junction bases unmatched: 16. The CDR3 here is CASSPRDSWALLNTGELFF. The CDR3 DNA follows: TGTGCCAGTAGTCCTCGGGACAGTTGGGCTCTTTTGAACACCGGGGAGCTGTTTTTT. Based on the CDR3 plus reference TRBV19 and TRBJ2-2, the full variable domain is DGGITQSPKYLFRKEGQNVTLSCEQNLNHDAMYWYRQDPGQGLRLIYYSQIVNDFQKGDIAEGYSVSREKKESFPLTVTSAQKNPTAFYLCASSPRDSWALLNTGELFFGEGSRLTVL.

This chain uses TRBV6-6 with TRBJ1-1, with D unclear. Trimming cost V 2 bases and J 2 bases, with 9 bases left between them. There are 14 residues in the CDR3. CDR1 is MNHNY and CDR2 is SVGAGI in the germline V gene (reference sequence). For the CDR3, the DNA is TGTGCCAGCAGTTACGGGCCAGGTAACACTGAAGCTTTCTTT. Its protein is CASSYGPGNTEAFF.

The chain links TRBV27 to TRBJ2-3; tentative D call: TRBD1 (5 bases). The ends were cut back, 1 base at V and 1 base at J, with 9 bases in the middle. Germline V lookup: CDR1 MNHEY, CDR2 SMNVEV (reference sequence). This CDR3 region has 15 residues. CDR3 loop: CASSLWSQGTDTQYF. The CDR3 DNA follows: TGTGCCAGCAGTTTATGGTCACAGGGCACAGATACGCAGTATTTT.

The chain joins TRBV6-5 to TRBJ2-7, with a possible D match to TRBD2 (6 bases). V lost 2 bases and J 2 bases, leaving 13 bases between the germline ends. This CDR3 spans 15 amino acids. CDR1 is MNHEY and CDR2 is SVGAGI in the germline V gene. CDR3 sequence: CASSYHWRATYEQYF. The CDR3 DNA follows: TGTGCCAGCAGTTACCATTGGAGGGCAACCTACGAGCAGTACTTC.

The rearrangement joins TRBV5-1 to TRBJ1-2; 7 nucleotides line up with TRBD1. Trimming cost V 1 base and J 8 bases; bases outside gene matches: 14. The CDR3 contains 16 residues. CDR1 is SGHRS, CDR2 YFSETQ, per germline. CDR3 residues: CASSLSTGATRYGYTF. The CDR3, as DNA: TGCGCCAGCAGCTTGAGTACAGGGGCAACCCGTTACGGCTACACCTTC. Full variable domain (missing parts from reference TRBV5-1 and TRBJ1-2): KAGVTQTPRYLIKTRGQQVTLSCSPISGHRSVSWYQQTPGQGLQFLFEYFSETQRNKGNFPGRFSGRQFSNSRSEMNVSTLELGDSALYLCASSLSTGATRYGYTFGSGTRLTVV.

The chain carries TRBV18 and TRBJ1-3; D remains unclear. Trimming removed 2 bases from V and 0 bases from J, with 11 bases in between. Germline V gene lookup returns CDR1 KGHSH and CDR2 LQKENI. The length of the CDR3 is 16 residues. Here the CDR3 DNA reads TGTGCCAGCTCACCAGAAGACTTCTCCTCTGGAAACACCATATATTTT. Translated: CASSPEDFSSGNTIYF.

The chain couples TRBV5-1 to TRBJ2-1; 8 bases match TRBD2. This CDR3 spans 15 amino acids. Per the germline V gene, CDR1 is SGHRS and CDR2 is YFSETQ. The V gene end was trimmed by 0 bases and the J gene end by 5 bases; junction bases not matched to a gene: 4. CDR3 in amino acids: CASSLGAGAHNEQFF. DNA of the CDR3: TGCGCCAGCAGCTTGGGAGCGGGGGCCCACAATGAGCAGTTCTTC.

The rearrangement uses TRBV29-1 and TRBJ1-2; tentative D call: TRBD1 (6 bases). The CDR3 runs 12 residues. In germline, CDR1 is SQVTM, CDR2 ANQGSEA. Trimming shortened V by 6 bases and J by 7 bases, and 15 bases separated the two germline ends. In DNA, the CDR3 is TGCAGCGTGACCACAGGGCAGGGTGGCTACACCTTC. Translated, it gives CSVTTGQGGYTF.

The gene calls are TRBV10-2 and TRBJ1-5; D unresolved. The CDR3 spans 15 residues. Between the trimmed V and J ends, which lost 3 bases and 2 bases, there was a span of 11 bases. Per germline, CDR1 WSHSY and CDR2 SAAADI. CDR3 sequence (DNA): TGCGCCAGCAGTGATCCGGGGATGGGCAATCAGCCCCAGCATTTT. Translated, it gives CASSDPGMGNQPQHF.

The V and J genes are TRBV7-3 and TRBJ1-6; 7 bases are shared with TRBD1. Germline V gene lookup returns CDR1 SGHTA and CDR2 FQGTGA. Trimming cost V 2 bases and J 7 bases; bases outside gene matches: 8. CDR3 length: 16 amino acids. In nucleotides, the CDR3 is TGTGCCAGCAGCTTAGAAGGGGGCAAATCCAATTCACCCCTCCACTTT. Translated: CASSLEGGKSNSPLHF.

The J gene is TRBJ2-7, the V gene TRBV19; TRBD1 matches at 7 bases. This CDR3 is 15 amino acids long. With 5 bases clipped from V and 4 bases from J, the junction kept 11 bases outside the gene matches. Germline CDR1 LNHDA, CDR2 SQIVND (reference sequence). The CDR3 sequence: CASSSSTGSRYEQYF. CDR3 bases: TGTGCCAGTAGTTCCTCGACAGGGAGTCGGTACGAGCAGTACTTC.

This rearrangement joins TRBV11-2 to TRBJ2-2; D is perhaps TRBD2 (6 bases). Germline V lookup: CDR1 SGHAT, CDR2 FQNNGV. Trimming removed 2 bases at V and 6 bases at J, with 13 bases between. CDR3 length: 15 residues. The CDR3 bases are TGTGCCAGCAGCTTACAGACTAGATCTTCCGGGGAGCTGTTTTTT. This gives the protein CASSLQTRSSGELFF.

The CDR3: CASSISRLQQFF. The CDR3 nucleotides are TGTGCCAGTAGTATCTCGCGGCTGCAACAGTTCTTC. This chain links TRBV19 with TRBJ2-1; D remains ambiguous. The V gene lost 3 bases and the J gene lost 13 bases, with 13 bases spanning the gap. Germline-derived CDR1 and CDR2 are LNHDA and SQIVND (reference sequence). This CDR3 contains 12 residues.

This clone was observed once. V usage is TRBV11-3 and J usage is TRBJ2-6; D may be TRBD1 (6 bases). CDR1 and CDR2 (germline): SGHNT, YENEEA. The CDR3 is 20 residues long. V lost 5 bases, J lost 0 bases, and 23 bases lay in between. The CDR3 DNA is TGTGCCAGCAGCCAAAGGACCCCTTCCATGGACAGCTCTGGGGCCAACGTCCTGACTTTC. Amino acid sequence: CASSQRTPSMDSSGANVLTF.

The chain recombines TRBV19 with TRBJ1-6; 12 bases are a match to TRBD1. V lost 0 bases, J lost 10 bases, and 13 bases stayed unmatched. Looked up from germline, CDR1 is LNHDA and CDR2 is SQIVND (reference sequence). This CDR3 region has 19 residues. DNA of the CDR3: TGTGCCAGTAGTATAGATCCCCCAGGGACAGGGGGCGTACGGTCACCCCTCCACTTT. This codes for CASSIDPPGTGGVRSPLHF.